These T cell receptor beta chains were read from a single sample in a study of T cell repertoires in cytomegalovirus infection. TCRdb passed the reads through MiXCR, listing each CDR3 protein once. The sample contains some 150,000 distinct CDR3 sequences, around 20% of which appear only once. Sequencing was carried out using PBMCs. The receptors were sampled from a human donor in good health (CMV status not recorded). Some clones in this sample may be carry-over from other donors' samples. CDR3s include the opening cysteine and the closing phenylalanine or tryptophan. The D gene is left open where the match is weak.

>TRBJ2-7|-|TRBV20-1
CSARDGDKFSYEQYF
>TRBJ2-3|TRBD2|TRBV2
CASSGRRGRTDTQYF
>TRBJ1-1|-|TRBV11-2
CASSLILRSTEAFF
>TRBJ1-1|-|TRBV6-1
CASTQNRNPYTEAFF
>TRBJ2-7|TRBD1|TRBV12-3/TRBV12-4
CASSLGGQGSCEQYF
>TRBJ1-6|TRBD1|TRBV28
CASSLTGTASSYNSPLHF
>TRBJ1-1|-|TRBV7-2
CAGAQGSNTEAFF
>TRBJ1-2|-|TRBV25-1
CASSGRPVRDYGYTF
>TRBJ1-1|-|TRBV5-6
CASSFMGESTEAFF
>TRBJ1-1|TRBD1|TRBV9
CASSVVDRGHTEAFF
>TRBJ1-1|-|TRBV4-1
CASSQDVVNEAFF
>TRBJ2-5|TRBD2|TRBV7-2
CASSSRGTSGIKTQYF
>TRBJ1-6|TRBD1|TRBV28
CASSPPGQGTNSPLHF
>TRBJ2-7|TRBD2|TRBV19
CASSMGLPEEFHEQYF
>TRBJ2-7|TRBD2|TRBV4-1
CASSQVSGTFGEQYF
>TRBJ1-1|TRBD1|TRBV28
CASRLPTGRNTEAFF
>TRBJ2-7|TRBD1|TRBV28
CASSYRTGRPSYEQYF
>TRBJ2-4|TRBD1|TRBV25-1
CASRRTGGNIQYF
>TRBJ1-6|-|TRBV7-9
CASSFGQGNSLLHF
>TRBJ1-1|-|TRBV4-3
CASSPGEDTEAFF
>TRBJ2-6|-|TRBV7-9
CASSLVIGVSGANVLTF
>TRBJ2-7|-|TRBV6-2/TRBV6-3
CASSHREGGYEQYF
>TRBJ2-7|-|TRBV20-1
CSAREGNSYEQYF
>TRBJ2-3|TRBD2|TRBV3-1
CASSQATSGTSGRARDTQYF
>TRBJ2-1|-|TRBV11-3
CASSTSWLENEQFF
>TRBJ1-1|-|TRBV30
CAWSVLELTEAFF
>TRBJ2-7|-|TRBV20-1
CSAPTGAGSHEQYF
>TRBJ2-2|-|TRBV3-1
CASSQGPAGELFF
>TRBJ1-5|-|TRBV7-2
CASSLHRNQPQHF
>TRBJ2-7|-|TRBV9
CASSVGNSPSYEQYF
>TRBJ2-1|-|TRBV7-3
CASSLKPDQEQFF
>TRBJ1-2|-|TRBV7-2
CACTARGGPYGYTF
>TRBJ1-2|-|TRBV18
CASSPGADGYTF
>TRBJ1-5|-|TRBV27
CASSATAFSNQPQHF
>TRBJ2-2|-|TRBV24-1
CATSGSLSNTGELFF
>TRBJ2-5|TRBD2|TRBV4-1
CASSQDRAGGKTQYF
>TRBJ1-5|-|TRBV12-3/TRBV12-4
CASSLSGQKQPQHF
>TRBJ2-7|-|TRBV6-8
CATQFKREQYF
>TRBJ2-3|-|TRBV6-2/TRBV6-3
CASSTDRPTDTQYF
>TRBJ2-5|-|TRBV7-9
CASSLAGGLQETQYF
>TRBJ2-4|-|TRBV7-2
CASSPSLRGIAKNIQYF
>TRBJ2-3|TRBD2|TRBV10-3
CAIREAGLPSDTQYF
>TRBJ2-3|TRBD1|TRBV11-3
CASSLEGQGADTQYF
>TRBJ1-2|-|TRBV28
CASSLRRGWSPDF
>TRBJ2-7|TRBD1|TRBV28
CASRDRGLEQYF
>TRBJ2-3|TRBD2|TRBV10-3
CATQVTSGGAFGDTQYF
>TRBJ2-3|-|TRBV15
CATSRGLPGTDTQYF
>TRBJ2-2|-|TRBV7-8
CASTLAPTGELFF
>TRBJ1-6|TRBD1|TRBV20-1
CSARDQRGRNSPLHF
>TRBJ2-7|TRBD1|TRBV20-1
CSARDWDRVYEQYF
>TRBJ2-7|-|TRBV28
CASNTGPYEQYF
>TRBJ1-1|-|TRBV4-1
CASSQATGGTEAFF
>TRBJ2-5|-|TRBV6-5
CASSLGLDQTQYF
>TRBJ2-6|TRBD2|TRBV7-8
CASSLAVAGGAGSNVLTF
>TRBJ2-7|-|TRBV2
CASSEALGRSYEQYF
>TRBJ2-3|TRBD2|TRBV11-2
CASRLSGVRDTQYF
>TRBJ2-1|TRBD2|TRBV7-3
CASSLESGGGYNEQFF
>TRBJ2-7|-|TRBV7-2
CASSLNSDSSYEQYF
>TRBJ1-2|-|TRBV7-8
CASSLAPRVQGNYGYTF
>TRBJ2-1|TRBD1|TRBV28
CASRTQGASYNEQFF